This TCR beta chain was retrieved from a study of human T cells and chemical hapten exposure. Study in general: Patches that contained 0.01% DPC were applied to the upper back and read at 6 days. Patients, predominantly female, presented with alopecia areata, totalis or universalis.

Individual cDNA molecules each carried unique molecular identifiers attached by the library. TCRdb used MiXCR to reprocess the RACE reads, holding one entry per CDR3 protein. Here the sample spans about 52,000 distinct CDR3 sequences, 9.9% being singletons. Time point indicated: patch test 3, about 24 weeks after DPC sensitization. Sample treatment: therapeutic diphenylcyclopropenone sensitization with weekly scalp DPC. Donors were 18 to 70-year-old alopecia patients suitable for DPC. This clonotype was counted only a few times. There are 16 residues in the CDR3. The germline V and J ends were trimmed by 5 bases and 0 bases, with 14 bases remaining between them. Per germline, CDR1 PRHDT and CDR2 FYEKMQ (reference sequence).

This receptor was obtained from a woman between 40 and 50 years old with alopecia areata. Some clones in this sample may be carry-over from other donors' samples. The source material was whole blood, sampled in connection with sensitization to the hapten diphenylcyclopropenone (DPC). The gene calls are TRBV13 and TRBJ2-1, with a tentative D call TRBD1 (6 bases). CDR3 coding DNA: TGTGCCAGCAGCCCTCCCACAGGGAGCTCCTACAATGAGCAGTTCTTC. Encoded protein: CASSPPTGSSYNEQFF.